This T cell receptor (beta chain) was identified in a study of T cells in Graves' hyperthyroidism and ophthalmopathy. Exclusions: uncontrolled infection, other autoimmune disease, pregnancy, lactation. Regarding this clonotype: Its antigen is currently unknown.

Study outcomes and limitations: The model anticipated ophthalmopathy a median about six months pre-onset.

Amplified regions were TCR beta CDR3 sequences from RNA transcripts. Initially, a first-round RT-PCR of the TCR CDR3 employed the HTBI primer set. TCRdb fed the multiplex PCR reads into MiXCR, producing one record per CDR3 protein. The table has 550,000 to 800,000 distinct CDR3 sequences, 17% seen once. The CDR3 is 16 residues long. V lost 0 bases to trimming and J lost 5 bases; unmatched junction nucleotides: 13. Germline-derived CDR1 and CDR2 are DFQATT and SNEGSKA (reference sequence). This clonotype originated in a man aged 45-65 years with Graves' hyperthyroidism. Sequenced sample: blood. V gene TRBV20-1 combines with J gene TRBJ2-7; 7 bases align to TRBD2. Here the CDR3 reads CSARDPRGSSVHEQYF. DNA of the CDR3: TGCAGTGCTAGAGATCCGCGGGGGAGCTCGGTCCACGAGCAGTACTTC.